This TCR beta chain was sequenced during a study of beta chain features in type 1 diabetes. Sorted populations all had greater than 95% purity. For this clone: Its antigen remains unidentified.

Every bit of the isolated RNA underwent reverse transcription, so sequencing read expressed TCRB transcripts. Repertoires were generated with immunoSEQ multiplex PCR, while TCRdb's copy carries only in-frame clones and drops some. Of 860,000 or so clones listed, 15% to 20% are singletons. The V gene's germline CDR1 is LNHDA and CDR2 SQIVND (reference sequence). Trimming took off 4 bases at V and 8 bases at J, with 23 bases between the two ends. CDR3 length: 16 residues. Study results and caveats: The naive, central memory and Treg TCRB repertoires looked more alike in patients than they did in healthy donors.

Input material: naive CD4+ T cells from blood. The V and J genes are TRBV19 and TRBJ1-2; D is perhaps TRBD1 (6 bases). This sequence originates from a woman under 30 in good health. CDR3 protein: CASSKMGAALPLGYTF. The CDR3 DNA is TGTGCCAGTAGTAAAATGGGGGCCGCGCTACCTCTGGGCTACACCTTC. The variable domain in full, completed from reference TRBV19 and TRBJ1-2, reads DGGITQSPKYLFRKEGQNVTLSCEQNLNHDAMYWYRQDPGQGLRLIYYSQIVNDFQKGDIAEGYSVSREKKESFPLTVTSAQKNPTAFYLCASSKMGAALPLGYTFGSGTRLTVV.